This TCR beta chain was recorded in a study of T cells in Graves' hyperthyroidism and ophthalmopathy. The investigators amplified TCR beta CDR3 regions from RNA transcripts. HTBI primers were the set used in a first-round RT-PCR of the TCR CDR3. TCRdb redid the calling of the multiplex PCR reads with MiXCR, one entry per CDR3 protein. The sample shows hundreds of thousands of distinct CDR3 sequences, around 15% of them seen only once. As concerns this clonotype: No antigen is known for it.

Germline V gives CDR1 SGHRS, CDR2 YFSETQ. CDR3 length equals 17 residues. V lost 1 base, J lost 2 bases, and 18 bases lay in between. General study points: Blood also showed most of the thyroid clonotypes that were expanded above 0.001. The authors' 13 V-J model separated ophthalmopathy from stable hyperthyroidism.

Sequences were obtained from blood. This clonotype was obtained from a young woman with Graves' hyperthyroidism. J is TRBJ2-5 and V is TRBV5-1; TRBD2 might be the D (7 bases). The CDR3 DNA is TGCGCCAGCAGCTTGTCGTCGGGGGGCGCGGGACAAGAGACCCAGTACTTC. Its protein is CASSLSSGGAGQETQYF.